This T cell receptor (beta chain) was obtained from a study of shared clonotypes between healthy human individuals. Study-level points and caveats: Though the depth was large, rarefaction showed that sorted-subset sequencing was incomplete.

In this sample, this clone turned up once. Its antigen is undetermined. Naive-designated CD8 cells lacked CD45RO, were positively enriched for CCR7, and omitted terminally differentiated effector memory CD45RA+ cells. CDR3 length: 13 amino acids. Germline V gene data show CDR1 as SNHLY and CDR2 as FYNNEI. Trimming removed 4 bases from V and 3 bases from J; junction bases left unmatched: 1. Authors' data handling: Filtering differed because ImmunoSEQ produced junction-only sequences that carried no quality scores. The table came from immunoSEQ multiplex PCR; TCRdb's copy has only in-frame clones and leaves some out. V and J calls and clone size are given by that table; D and trimming were obtained from the DNA. This table has hundreds of thousands of clones, roughly 95% appearing once.

Sequencing was done on a sample of naive CD8+ T cells sorted from blood. The rearrangement uses TRBV2 and TRBJ2-7, with 9 positions matching TRBD1. The source is a woman under 40 in good health. This CDR3 reads CASSGGQGYEQYF. DNA of the CDR3: TGTGCCAGCAGTGGGGGACAGGGCTACGAGCAGTACTTC.